This TCR beta chain appears in the sequencing data of a study of control samples from healthy donors and cancer patients. The CDR3 spans 16 residues. V lost 0 bases and J lost 0, with 9 bases in between. Per germline, CDR1 GTSNPN and CDR2 SVGIG (reference sequence). Assay: immunoSEQ multiplex PCR; the TCRdb copy retains only in-frame clones and omits some. Of under 75,000 clones listed, about nine tenths were seen once; the top ten hold 1% to 1.5%. This clone has just one count. The sample taken for sequencing was PBMCs. The chain recombines TRBV30 with TRBJ1-6; no firm D call. This TCR came from a woman aged 45-65 years with colorectal cancer. Here the CDR3 reads CAWSVLHSSYNSPLHF. The CDR3, as DNA: TGTGCCTGGAGTGTACTTCACAGCTCCTATAATTCACCCCTCCACTTT.